The source of this T cell receptor (beta chain) is a study of vaccination and CD4 T cells after COVID-19. The study's findings and limits: Nearly all convalescent vaccine-specific clones, 304 of 307, recognized only SARS-CoV-2 spike.

TCRdb re-called the PCR reads through MiXCR, storing one row per CDR3 protein. The sample holds just under 30,000 distinct CDR3 sequences, almost 50% seen once. Germline V CDR1 and CDR2: MNHNS, SASEGT. Trimming removed 10 bases at V and 4 bases at J, with 15 bases between. This CDR3 contains 13 residues. As to time point: late sampling 161 to 241 days after vaccination in three convalescent patients. Details on this clonotype: Its target is unknown.

The receptor was isolated from a human donor who had recovered from COVID-19. The chain carries TRBV6-1 and TRBJ2-3; a weak D match, TRBD2 (6 bases). The material was CD4+ T cells from blood, obtained about 7 months after SARS-CoV-2 vaccination. In DNA form, the CDR3 reads TGTGCCACCAATGGAGGGGTACCAGATACGCAGTATTTT. The encoded protein is CATNGGVPDTQYF.